These 6 T cell receptor beta chains originate from one sample sequenced in a study of shared T cell receptors in the human thymus. Only in-frame clones appear in the TCRdb table, and some are missing; sequencing was by immunoSEQ multiplex PCR. The sample includes 600,000 to 900,000 clones, 70% to 90% of them seen just once. The same sample was also studied in work on human thymus T cells.

Source material: thymocytes. The receptors here all came from a girl under two years old with a congenital heart defect.

The chain links TRBV7-6 to TRBJ2-1, with D possibly TRBD2 on 5 matching bases. V lost 2 bases to trimming and J lost 12 bases, with 23 bases between them. The CDR3 loop spans 16 amino acids. The V gene's germline CDR1 is SGHVS and CDR2 FNYEAQ. The CDR3 region is CASSLRNTPGLIGQFF. CDR3 in DNA: TGTGCCAGCAGCTTAAGGAACACCCCTGGACTTATTGGGCAGTTCTTC.

The chain employs TRBV28 and TRBJ1-2, with D perhaps matching TRBD1 (5 bases). The length of the CDR3 is 13 residues. Trimming stripped 6 bases from V and 2 bases from J, with 10 bases between. Germline V CDR1 and CDR2: MDHEN, SYDVKM. Written as DNA, the CDR3 is TGTGCCAGCAGCCGGGCAGGGAACTATGGCTACACCTTC. Translated, it gives CASSRAGNYGYTF.

The chain has TRBV14 and TRBJ2-7; TRBD1 aligns across 7 bases. This CDR3 contains 14 residues. Germline CDR1 is SGHDN and CDR2 is FVKESK. The ends lost 3 bases at V and 4 bases at J; junction bases unmatched: 6. The CDR3 reads CASSHRDSVYEQYF. The CDR3 DNA reads as TGTGCCAGCAGCCACCGGGACAGTGTATACGAGCAGTACTTC. Full variable domain (missing parts from reference TRBV14 and TRBJ2-7): EAGVTQFPSHSVIEKGQTVTLRCDPISGHDNLYWYRRVMGKEIKFLLHFVKESKQDESGMPNNRFLAERTGGTYSTLKVQPAELEDSGVYFCASSHRDSVYEQYFGPGTRLTVT.

This clone was recorded a few times. The V gene is TRBV27, the J gene TRBJ1-5, with D perhaps TRBD1 (6 bases). The CDR3 sequence is 20 residues long. V gave up 6 bases and J gave up 4 bases, with 31 bases separating them. Germline loops: CDR1 MNHEY, CDR2 SMNVEV (reference sequence). CDR3 region: CASSPDRPSALSSPNQPQHF. The CDR3 DNA sequence: TGTGCCAGCAGCCCGGACAGACCGTCGGCTTTATCTTCGCCTAATCAGCCCCAGCATTTT.

In its sample, this clone was seen a few times. J is TRBJ1-1 and V is TRBV6-1; 10 bases agree with TRBD1. This CDR3 has 15 residues. Per the germline V gene, CDR1 is MNHNS and CDR2 is SASEGT. The V and J ends lost 6 bases and 6 bases, in that order; junction bases with no gene match: 10. The CDR3 loop reads CASRGTGDGYPEAFF. The CDR3 DNA follows: TGTGCCAGCAGAGGGACAGGGGACGGGTACCCTGAAGCTTTCTTT.

The V and J genes are TRBV14 and TRBJ1-1; 7 bases agree with TRBD1. The CDR3 length is 20 residues. The V and J ends lost 0 bases and 0 bases, in that order; junction bases with no gene match: 16. The germline V gene has CDR1 SGHDN and CDR2 FVKESK. CDR3 amino acids: CASSQETGASWGSMNTEAFF. The DNA for the CDR3 is TGTGCCAGCAGCCAAGAAACAGGGGCCTCATGGGGGTCCATGAACACTGAAGCTTTCTTT.